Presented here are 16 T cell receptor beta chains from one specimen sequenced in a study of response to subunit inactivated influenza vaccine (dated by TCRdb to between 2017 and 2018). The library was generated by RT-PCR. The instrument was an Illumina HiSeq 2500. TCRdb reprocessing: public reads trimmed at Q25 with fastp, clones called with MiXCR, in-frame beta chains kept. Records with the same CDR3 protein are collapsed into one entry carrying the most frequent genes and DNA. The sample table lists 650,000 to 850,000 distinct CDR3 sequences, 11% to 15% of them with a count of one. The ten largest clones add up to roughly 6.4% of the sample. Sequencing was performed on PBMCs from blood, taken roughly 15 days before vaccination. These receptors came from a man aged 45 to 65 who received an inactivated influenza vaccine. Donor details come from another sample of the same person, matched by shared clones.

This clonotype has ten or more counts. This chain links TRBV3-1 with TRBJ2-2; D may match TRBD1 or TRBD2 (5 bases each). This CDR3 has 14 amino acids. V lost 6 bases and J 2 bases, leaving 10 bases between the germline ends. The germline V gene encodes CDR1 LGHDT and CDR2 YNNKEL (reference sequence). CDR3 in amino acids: CASRRGPNTGELFF. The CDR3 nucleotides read TGTGCCAGCAGGAGGGGACCAAACACCGGGGAGCTGTTTTTT.

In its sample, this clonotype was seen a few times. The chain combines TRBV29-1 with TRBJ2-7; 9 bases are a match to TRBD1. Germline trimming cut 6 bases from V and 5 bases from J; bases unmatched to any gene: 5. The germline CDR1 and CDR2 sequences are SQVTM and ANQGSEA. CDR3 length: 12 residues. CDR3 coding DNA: TGCAGCGTCACGGGACAGGGCCACGAGCAGTACTTC. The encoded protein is CSVTGQGHEQYF.

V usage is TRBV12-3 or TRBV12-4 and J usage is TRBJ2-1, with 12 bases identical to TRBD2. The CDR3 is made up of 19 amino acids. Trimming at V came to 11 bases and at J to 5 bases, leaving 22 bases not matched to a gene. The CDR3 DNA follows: TGTGCCTTCAGTTTACGTAAGGGCCCTCTAGCGGGAGGGGACAATGAGCAGTTCTTC. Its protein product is CAFSLRKGPLAGGDNEQFF.

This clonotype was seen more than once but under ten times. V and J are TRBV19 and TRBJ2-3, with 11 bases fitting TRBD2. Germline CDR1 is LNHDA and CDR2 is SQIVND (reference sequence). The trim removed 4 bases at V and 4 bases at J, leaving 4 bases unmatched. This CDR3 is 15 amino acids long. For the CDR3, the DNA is TGTGCCAGTAGTACACTAGCGGGGGCCTCAGATACGCAGTATTTT. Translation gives CASSTLAGASDTQYF.

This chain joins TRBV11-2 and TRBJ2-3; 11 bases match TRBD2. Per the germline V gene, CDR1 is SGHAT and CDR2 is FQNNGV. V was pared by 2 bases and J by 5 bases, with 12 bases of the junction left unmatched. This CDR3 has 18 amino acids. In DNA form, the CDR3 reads TGTGCCAGCAGCTTAAACAACCCGCTAGCGGGAGGCGTAGATACGCAGTATTTT. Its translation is CASSLNNPLAGGVDTQYF.

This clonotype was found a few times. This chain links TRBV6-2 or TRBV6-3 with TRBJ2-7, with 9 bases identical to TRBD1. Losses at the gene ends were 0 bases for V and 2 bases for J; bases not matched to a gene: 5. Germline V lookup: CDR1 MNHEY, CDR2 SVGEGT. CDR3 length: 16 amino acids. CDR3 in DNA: TGTGCCAGCAGTTACTCCACCGGGACAGGGACCTACGAGCAGTACTTC. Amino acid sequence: CASSYSTGTGTYEQYF.

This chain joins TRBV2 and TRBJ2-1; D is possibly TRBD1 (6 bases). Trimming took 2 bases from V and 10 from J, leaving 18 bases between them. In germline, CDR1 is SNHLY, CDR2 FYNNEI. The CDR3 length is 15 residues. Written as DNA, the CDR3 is TGTGCCAGCAGTGAATGGGTTGGCGGACAGACCGAGCAGTTCTTC. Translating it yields CASSEWVGGQTEQFF.

DNA for the CDR3: TGTGCCAGCAGTTACAGTACAGGGGGGGCCTACGAGCAGTACTTC. Amino acids: CASSYSTGGAYEQYF. The chain recombines TRBV6-5 with TRBJ2-7, with D possibly TRBD1 on 8 matching bases. From germline, CDR1 is MNHEY and CDR2 SVGAGI. The V end was cut by 2 bases, the J end by 2 bases, with 13 bases between. CDR3 length equals 15 residues.

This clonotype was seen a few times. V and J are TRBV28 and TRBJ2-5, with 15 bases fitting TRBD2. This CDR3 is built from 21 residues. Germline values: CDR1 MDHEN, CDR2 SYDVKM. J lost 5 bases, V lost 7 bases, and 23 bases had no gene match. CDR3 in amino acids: CASKGTLWWTSGGATDETQYF. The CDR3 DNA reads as TGTGCCAGCAAGGGGACGCTATGGTGGACTAGCGGGGGGGCCACCGATGAGACCCAGTACTTC.

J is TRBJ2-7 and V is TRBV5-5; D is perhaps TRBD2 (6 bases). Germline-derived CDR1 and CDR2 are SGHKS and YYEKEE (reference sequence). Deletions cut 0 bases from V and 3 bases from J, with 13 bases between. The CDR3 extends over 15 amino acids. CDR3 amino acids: CASSLGGFGGYEQYF. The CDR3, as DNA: TGTGCCAGCAGCTTGGGTGGTTTCGGGGGCTACGAGCAGTACTTC.

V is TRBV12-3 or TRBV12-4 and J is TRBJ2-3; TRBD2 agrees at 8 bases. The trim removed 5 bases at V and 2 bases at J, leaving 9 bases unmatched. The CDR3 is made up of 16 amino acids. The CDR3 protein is CASSTRGGLNTDTQYF. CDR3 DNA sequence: TGTGCCAGCAGTACCCGGGGGGGGCTCAACACAGATACGCAGTATTTT.

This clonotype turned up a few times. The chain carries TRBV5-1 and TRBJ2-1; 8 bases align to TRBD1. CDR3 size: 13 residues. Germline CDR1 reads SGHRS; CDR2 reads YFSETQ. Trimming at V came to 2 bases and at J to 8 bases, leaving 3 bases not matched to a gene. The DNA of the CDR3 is TGCGCCAGCAGCTTTGGACAGGGCTATGAGCAGTTCTTC. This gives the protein CASSFGQGYEQFF. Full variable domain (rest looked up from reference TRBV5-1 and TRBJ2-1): KAGVTQTPRYLIKTRGQQVTLSCSPISGHRSVSWYQQTPGQGLQFLFEYFSETQRNKGNFPGRFSGRQFSNSRSEMNVSTLELGDSALYLCASSFGQGYEQFFGPGTRLTVL.

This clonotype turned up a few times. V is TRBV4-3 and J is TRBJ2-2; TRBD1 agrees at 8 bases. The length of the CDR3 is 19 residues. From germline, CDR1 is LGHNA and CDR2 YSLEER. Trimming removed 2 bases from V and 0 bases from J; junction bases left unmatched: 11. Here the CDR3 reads CASSQTSLGQGANTGELFF. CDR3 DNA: TGCGCCAGCAGCCAAACTTCTTTAGGACAGGGTGCGAACACCGGGGAGCTGTTTTTT.

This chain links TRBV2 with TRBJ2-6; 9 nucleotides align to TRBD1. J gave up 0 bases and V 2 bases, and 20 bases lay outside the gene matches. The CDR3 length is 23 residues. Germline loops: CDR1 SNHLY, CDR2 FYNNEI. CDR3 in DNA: TGTGCCAGCAGTGAAAGTCCGGGACAGGGTTTGCTTTTTTTGACCTCTGGGGCCAACGTCCTGACTTTC. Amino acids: CASSESPGQGLLFLTSGANVLTF.

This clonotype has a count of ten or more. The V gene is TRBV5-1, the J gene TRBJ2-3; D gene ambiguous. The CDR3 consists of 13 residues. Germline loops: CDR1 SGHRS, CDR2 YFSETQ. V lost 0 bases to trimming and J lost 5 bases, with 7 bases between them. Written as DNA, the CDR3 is TGCGCCAGCAGCTTGGCATCAGTAGATACGCAGTATTTT. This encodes CASSLASVDTQYF.

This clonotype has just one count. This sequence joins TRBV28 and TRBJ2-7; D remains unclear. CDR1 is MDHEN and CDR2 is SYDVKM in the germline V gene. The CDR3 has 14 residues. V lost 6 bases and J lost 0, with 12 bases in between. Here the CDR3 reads CASSGPKSSYEQYF. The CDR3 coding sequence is TGTGCCAGCAGCGGTCCCAAGAGCTCCTACGAGCAGTACTTC.